The source of this T cell receptor beta chain is a study of OX40 agonist ivuxolimab in advanced cancers. Study as a whole: Intravenous ivuxolimab was administered to patients every 2 weeks at 0.01 to 10 mg/kg.

Trimming took off 1 base at V and 5 bases at J, with 12 bases between the two ends. Germline V lookup: CDR1 SGHRS, CDR2 YFSETQ. This CDR3 region has 14 residues. The study, taken as a whole, reports: Partial responders at 0.1-3.0 mg/kg had among the lowest clonal expansion.

Concerning this clone itself: What it recognizes is unknown.

The method was immunoSEQ multiplex PCR; TCRdb's version includes in-frame clones alone and lacks a portion of them. The sample lists tens of thousands of clones, 80% to 95% seen once, with 0.95% to 1.2% in the top ten. Baseline, cycle 4 day 1, and cycle 7 day 1 were the blood sampling points. The TCR was taken from an adult with an advanced solid tumor such as melanoma, head and neck, liver or kidney cancer. This chain connects TRBV5-1 to TRBJ2-5; possibly TRBD1 or TRBD2 for D (5 bases each). The starting material was CD4+ or CD8+ T cells sorted from blood, obtained in a trial of the OX40 agonist ivuxolimab. The CDR3 DNA sequence: TGCGCCAGCAGCTTGAACCGGGACGGGGAGACCCAGTACTTC. Translating it yields CASSLNRDGETQYF.